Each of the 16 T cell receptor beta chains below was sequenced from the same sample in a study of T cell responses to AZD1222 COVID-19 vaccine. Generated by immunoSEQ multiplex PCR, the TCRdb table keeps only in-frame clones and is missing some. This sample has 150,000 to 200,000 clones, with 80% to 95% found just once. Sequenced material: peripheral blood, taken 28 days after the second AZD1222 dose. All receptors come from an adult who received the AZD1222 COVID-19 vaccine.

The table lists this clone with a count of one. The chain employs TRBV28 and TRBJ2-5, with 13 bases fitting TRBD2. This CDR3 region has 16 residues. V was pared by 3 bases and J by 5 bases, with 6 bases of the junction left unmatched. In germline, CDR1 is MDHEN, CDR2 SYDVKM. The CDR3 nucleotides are TGTGCCAGCAGTTTCGGGACTAGCGGGGCGGCGGAGACCCAGTACTTC. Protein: CASSFGTSGAAETQYF. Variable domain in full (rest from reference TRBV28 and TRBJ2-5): DVKVTQSSRYLVKRTGEKVFLECVQDMDHENMFWYRQDPGLGLRLIYFSYDVKMKEKGDIPEGYSVSREKKERFSLILESASTNQTSMYLCASSFGTSGAAETQYFGPGTRLLVL.

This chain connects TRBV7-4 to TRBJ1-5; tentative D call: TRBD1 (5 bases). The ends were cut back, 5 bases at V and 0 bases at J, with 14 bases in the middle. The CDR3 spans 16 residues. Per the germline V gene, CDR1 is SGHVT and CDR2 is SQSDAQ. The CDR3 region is CASSLIGDGSNQPQHF. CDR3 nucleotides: TGTGCCAGCAGCCTGATTGGGGACGGTAGCAATCAGCCCCAGCATTTT. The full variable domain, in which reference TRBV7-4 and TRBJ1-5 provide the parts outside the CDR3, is GAGVSQSPRYKVAKRGRDVALRCDSISGHVTLYWYRQTLGQGSEVLTYSQSDAQRDKSGRPSGRFSAERPERSVSTLKIQRTEQGDSAVYLCASSLIGDGSNQPQHFGDGTRLSIL.

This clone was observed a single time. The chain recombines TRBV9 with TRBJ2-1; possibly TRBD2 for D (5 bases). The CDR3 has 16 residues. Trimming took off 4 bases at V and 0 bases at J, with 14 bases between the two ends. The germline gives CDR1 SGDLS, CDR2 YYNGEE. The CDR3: CASSPWTPSSYNEQFF. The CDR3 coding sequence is TGTGCCAGCAGCCCTTGGACTCCAAGCTCCTACAATGAGCAGTTCTTC.

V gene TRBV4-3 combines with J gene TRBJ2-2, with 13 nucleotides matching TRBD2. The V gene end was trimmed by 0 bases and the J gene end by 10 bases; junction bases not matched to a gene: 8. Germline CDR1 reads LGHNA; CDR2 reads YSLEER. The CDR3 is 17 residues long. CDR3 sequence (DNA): TGCGCCAGCAGCCAAGACCACGGGACTAGCGGGATTGAGGAGCTGTTTTTT. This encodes CASSQDHGTSGIEELFF.

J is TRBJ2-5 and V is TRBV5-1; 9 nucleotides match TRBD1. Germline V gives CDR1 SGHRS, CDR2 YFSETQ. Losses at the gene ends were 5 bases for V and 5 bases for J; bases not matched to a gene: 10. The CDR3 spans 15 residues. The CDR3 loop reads CASSRTTGGTETQYF. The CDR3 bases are TGCGCCAGCAGTCGTACGACAGGGGGGACGGAGACCCAGTACTTC.

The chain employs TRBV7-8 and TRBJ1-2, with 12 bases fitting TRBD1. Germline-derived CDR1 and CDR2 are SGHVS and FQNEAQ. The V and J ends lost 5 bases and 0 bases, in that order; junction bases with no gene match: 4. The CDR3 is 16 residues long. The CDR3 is CASSPWDRGPNYGYTF. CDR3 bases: TGTGCCAGCAGCCCGTGGGACAGGGGGCCTAACTATGGCTACACCTTC.

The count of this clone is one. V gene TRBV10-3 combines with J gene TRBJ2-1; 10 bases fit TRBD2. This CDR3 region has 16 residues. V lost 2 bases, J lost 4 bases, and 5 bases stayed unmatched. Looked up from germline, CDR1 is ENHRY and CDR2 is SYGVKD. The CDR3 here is CAISETELAGYNEQFF. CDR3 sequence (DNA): TGTGCCATCAGTGAGACCGAACTAGCGGGGTACAATGAGCAGTTCTTC.

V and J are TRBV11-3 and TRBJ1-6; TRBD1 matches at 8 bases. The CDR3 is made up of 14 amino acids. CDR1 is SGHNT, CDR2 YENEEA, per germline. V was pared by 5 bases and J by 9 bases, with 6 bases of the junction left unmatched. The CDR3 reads CASSQGASGSPLHF. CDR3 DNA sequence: TGTGCCAGCAGCCAGGGGGCGTCAGGTTCACCCCTCCACTTT.

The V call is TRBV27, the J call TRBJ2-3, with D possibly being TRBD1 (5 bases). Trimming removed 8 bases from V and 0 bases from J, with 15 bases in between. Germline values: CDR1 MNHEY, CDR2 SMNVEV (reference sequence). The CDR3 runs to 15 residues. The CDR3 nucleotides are TGTGCCAGCGGTCCTATTGGGGCTAGCACAGATACGCAGTATTTT. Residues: CASGPIGASTDTQYF.

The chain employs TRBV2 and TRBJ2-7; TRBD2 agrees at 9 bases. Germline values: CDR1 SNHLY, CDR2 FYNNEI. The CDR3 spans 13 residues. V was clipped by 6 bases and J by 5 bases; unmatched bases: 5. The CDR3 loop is CASRVAGVHEQYF. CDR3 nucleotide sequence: TGTGCCAGCAGAGTAGCGGGAGTTCACGAGCAGTACTTC.

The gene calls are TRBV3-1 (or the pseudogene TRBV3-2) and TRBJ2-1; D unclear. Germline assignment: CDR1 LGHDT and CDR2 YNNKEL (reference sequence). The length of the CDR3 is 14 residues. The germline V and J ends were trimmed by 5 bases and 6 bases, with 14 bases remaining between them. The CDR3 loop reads CASSVHLNVNEQFF. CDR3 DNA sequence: TGTGCCAGCAGCGTACACCTAAATGTCAATGAGCAGTTCTTC.

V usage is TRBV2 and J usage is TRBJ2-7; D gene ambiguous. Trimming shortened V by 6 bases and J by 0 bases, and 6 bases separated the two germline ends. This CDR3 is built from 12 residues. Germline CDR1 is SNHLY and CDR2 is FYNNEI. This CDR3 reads CASRASSYEQYF. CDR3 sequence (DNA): TGTGCCAGCAGAGCCAGCTCCTACGAGCAGTACTTC.

CDR3 amino acids: CASSLDNLGGETQYF. CDR3 nucleotide sequence: TGCGCCAGCAGCTTGGACAACCTGGGAGGAGAGACCCAGTACTTC. The V call is TRBV5-1, the J call TRBJ2-5; perhaps TRBD2 as D (6 bases). V lost 0 bases and J 4 bases, leaving 13 bases between the germline ends. The CDR3 loop spans 15 amino acids. CDR1 is SGHRS, CDR2 YFSETQ, per germline.

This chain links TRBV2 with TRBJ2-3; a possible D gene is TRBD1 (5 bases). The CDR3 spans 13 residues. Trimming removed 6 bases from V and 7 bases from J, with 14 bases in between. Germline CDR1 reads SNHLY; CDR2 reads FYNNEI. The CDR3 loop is CASSRQGDNTQYF. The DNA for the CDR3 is TGTGCCAGCAGCCGCCAGGGCGATAATACGCAGTATTTT.

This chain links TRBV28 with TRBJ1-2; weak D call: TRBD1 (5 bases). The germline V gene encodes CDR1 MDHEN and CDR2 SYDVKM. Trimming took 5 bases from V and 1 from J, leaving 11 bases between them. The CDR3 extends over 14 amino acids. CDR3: CASSPRGGNYGYTF. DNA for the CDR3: TGTGCCAGCAGTCCCCGGGGGGGTAACTATGGCTACACCTTC.

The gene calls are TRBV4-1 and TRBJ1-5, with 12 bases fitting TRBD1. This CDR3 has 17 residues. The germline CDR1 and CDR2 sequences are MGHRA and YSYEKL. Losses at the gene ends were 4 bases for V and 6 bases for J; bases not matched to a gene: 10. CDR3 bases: TGCGCCAGCAGCCTTTTACCGGGACAGGGGGCTGGTCAGCCCCAGCATTTT. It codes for CASSLLPGQGAGQPQHF.